The present entry profiles one TCR beta chain with its context. The clone's antigen remains unknown. No quality values exist for individual bases; no much larger clone is one base distant. The sample originates from a study of shared clonotypes between healthy human individuals (TCRdb year 2020). Regarding the study in general: Three men and two women, aged 18 to 49 years, made up the cohort. For each donor, three plates each were used for CD4 naive and CD4 memory, two plates were used for CD8 naive, and one plate was used for CD8 memory. To increase sequencing depth and limit assay-specific biases, different laboratories used diverse techniques to prepare libraries and sequence TCR repertoires. Leukapheresis yielded between about 0.94 and 9.5 billion PBMCs per donor. To estimate repertoire size and how much clonotypes are shared between individuals, the study performed deep sequencing of blood TCR repertoires from about 5 healthy adults.

TCR CDR3 regions were amplified from genomic DNA by multiplex PCR using the deep immunoSEQ assay. Extracted genomic DNA from each cell subset was distributed evenly across all wells of several immunoSEQ 96-well plates, and each plate was treated as a replicate. Each replicate PCR for sorted subsets received approximately 200 ng genomic DNA, equal to about 30,000 T cell genomes. The purified libraries were quantified using a Qubit 3.0 fluorometer, sized with a Bioanalyzer 2100, and then quantified again using the KAPA Library Quantification kit. Each immunoSEQ 96-well plate was sequenced on its own single-read 150-cycle Illumina NextSeq 550 flow cell. The original pipeline was this. The immunoSEQ output contained only junctional sequences without quality scores, so filtering could not match that applied to full-length reads. To assign V/J genes and CDR3, sequences were annotated using PyIR, a Python wrapper for IgBLAST v1.9, with IMGT germline references. Reads with weak V/J assignments (E-value above 1e-6), missing CDR3, stop codons, out-of-frame junctions, or ambiguous translated residues were removed. V3J clonotypes were defined as sequences sharing the same inferred V gene, J gene, and CDR3 amino acid sequence. Percentage overlap between repertoires was calculated by dividing the number of shared unique clonotypes by the size of the smaller repertoire. RTK rarefaction, the Chao1 estimator, and Recon v2.1 estimates of unobserved clonotypes were used to assess repertoire richness. OLGA was used to compute generation probabilities for all TCRbeta clonotypes that the gDNA method yielded from four donors. The clones in this table, taken by TCRdb from immuneACCESS, are in-frame only. Not every clone is retained; where verified, under half of the shortfall comes from an unresolved V gene, and the cause of the rest is unknown. V and J calls and clone size are those listed in that table; D and trimming were worked out from the DNA. For this sample there are more than 2 million clones; nearly 97% appear just once. The ten largest clones represent about 0.13% of the sample.

The donors were healthy, HIV-negative adults who had no recently reported acute infections or vaccinations. All donors were Caucasian adults living in Nashville, Tennessee, USA. Magnetic negative selection was used to enrich CD4+ T cells, after which naive cells were positively selected on CD45RA and the negative fraction became the memory subset. Blood was collected by leukapheresis, and PBMCs were isolated by Ficoll-Histopaque density gradient centrifugation and then cryopreserved in liquid nitrogen vapor phase. Analytical flow cytometry was used to check the purity and quantity of each magnetically sorted T cell population. Genomic DNA was isolated from every sorted fraction and measured by UV absorbance on a Nanodrop 2000c. Findings and caveats that apply to the study as a whole: The genetic and exposure-history diversity represented was limited by the small number of donors. Sampling was restricted to blood, and TCR repertoires in tissues likely differ from the TCR repertoires found in blood. Higher generation probabilities were observed for clonotypes shared by all four sorted-subset donors than for non-shared clonotypes. Incomplete sequencing was indicated by rarefaction of sorted-subset datasets, despite the large sequencing depth. Around 5.4% of naive CD4, more than 3% of naive CD8, 2.3% of memory CD4, and less than 0.45% of memory CD8 clonotypes were shared across a handful of donors. Larger estimated clonotype richness was generally found for naive subsets than for memory subsets. Pairwise subsampling indicated that sequencing depth was expected to affect the degree of clonotype sharing among donors.

The TCR was taken from a man aged 18-30 years in good health. Sequencing was carried out using naive CD4+ T cells sorted from blood. What this sample's cell subset or site label stands for: CD45RA+ positively selected.

CDR3 reads: CATSSPTEMNTEAFF. The DNA sequence reads TGTGCCACCAGCAGTCCAACAGAGATGAACACTGAAGCTTTCTTT. This sequence uses TRBV15 and TRBJ1-1, with the identity of the D gene unclear. V is reduced by 3 bases and J by 0 bases, leaving a spacing of 11 bases between them. Spanning cysteine to phenylalanine, the CDR3 consists of 15 amino acids. Only CDR3 DNA remains: 45 bases, in frame from the first base. The germline V gene (reference sequence) yields LNHNV for CDR1 and YYDKDF for CDR2.